These T cell receptor beta chains were read from a single sample in a study of shared clonotypes between healthy human individuals. Some clones are missing from TCRdb's copy, which holds only in-frame ones; the method was immunoSEQ multiplex PCR. The sample contains about half a million clones, roughly 85% of which appear only once. Sequencing used PBMCs. The receptor set was obtained from a woman between 40 and 50 years old in good health. Some clones in this sample may be carry-over from other donors' samples. The CDR3 runs from the conserved cysteine through the conserved F or W. D genes are given only for firm matches. Some rows have no size entry. The others give once, few or many, or a class for an expanded clone.

D gene | clone size | J gene | V gene | CDR3 DNA | CDR3 protein
NA | NA | TRBJ2-2 | TRBV12-1 | TGTGCCAGCAGCTGGGGACTAGCGGGATTCTCCTGCCCCGCGAACACCGGGGAGCTGTTTTTT | CASSWGLAGFSCPANTGELFF
NA | NA | TRBJ1-1 | TRBV5-6 | TGTGCCAGCAGCCTACGGACCAGGGAGGCAGCTTTCTTT | CASSLRTREAAFF
NA | few | TRBJ1-2 | TRBV5-1 | TGCGCCAGCAGCTTGGTTGGAGGGCCGAACTATGGCTACACCTTC | CASSLVGGPNYGYTF
NA | once | TRBJ2-2 | TRBV11-2 | TGTGCCAGCAGCCTGGGACGGGCCGGGGAGCTGTTTTTT | CASSLGRAGELFF
NA | NA | TRBJ2-7 | TRBV28 | TGTGCCAGCAGCCCGAGCGGACCCCCTTACGAGCAGTACTTC | CASSPSGPPYEQYF
NA | NA | TRBJ2-1 | TRBV27 | NA | CASSLSLREVRFF
NA | few | TRBJ2-2 | TRBV30 | TGTGCCTGGGACCGAGTGGGGGACACCGGGGAGCTGTTTTTT | CAWDRVGDTGELFF
NA | NA | TRBJ1-5 | TRBV7-2 | TGTGCCAGCAGCCCGAGACGGGGATGGACTCAGCCCCAGCATTTT | CASSPRRGWTQPQHF
NA | NA | TRBJ2-1 | TRBV4-3 | TGCGCCAGCAGCCAAGATATCGAAAATGAGCAGTTCTTC | CASSQDIENEQFF
TRBD2 | NA | TRBJ2-2 | TRBV5-6 | TGTGCCAGCAGCTTGAGCCTAGCGGGCACCGGGGAGCTGTTTTTT | CASSLSLAGTGELFF
NA | NA | TRBJ1-5 | TRBV7-9 | TGTGCCAGCAGCTTAGGGTGGGGAGATAGCAATCAGCCCCAGCATTTT | CASSLGWGDSNQPQHF
TRBD2 | NA | TRBJ2-7 | TRBV29-1 | TGCAGCTCCCGGGCGGGGGATCGGAACGAGCAGTACTTC | CSSRAGDRNEQYF
NA | NA | TRBJ2-2 | TRBV5-1 | TGCGCCAGCAGGGAGGCTAGCGACACCGGGGAGCTGTTTTTT | CASREASDTGELFF
TRBD2 | NA | TRBJ2-4 | TRBV7-9 | TGTGCCAGCAGCCCCTGGACTAGCGGGGCGCAGGGGACCAAAAACATTCAGTACTTC | CASSPWTSGAQGTKNIQYF
TRBD2 | NA | TRBJ2-3 | TRBV5-1 | TGCGCCAGCAGCTTGGGGGCTAGCGGTAGCACAGATACGCAGTATTTT | CASSLGASGSTDTQYF
NA | few | TRBJ1-6 | TRBV7-9 | TGTGCCAGCAGCTTTCGCAACCGGGACGGGAATAATTCACCCCTCCACTTT | CASSFRNRDGNNSPLHF
TRBD1 | NA | TRBJ1-2 | TRBV7-9 | TGTGCCAGCAGCTTAGCCGGACAGGGCTTTGGGCCTGGCTACACCTTC | CASSLAGQGFGPGYTF
NA | many | TRBJ2-1 | TRBV10-3 | TGTGCCATCAAACCAGCGGAGACTCACAATGAGCAGTTCTTC | CAIKPAETHNEQFF
NA | many | TRBJ2-5 | TRBV28 | TGTGCCAGCAGTTTAGCAGAATACCAAGAGACCCAGTACTTC | CASSLAEYQETQYF
TRBD2 | NA | TRBJ2-3 | TRBV9 | TGTGCCAGCAGCGTGGAGGGGACTAGGGGGGATACGCAGTATTTT | CASSVEGTRGDTQYF
TRBD1 | NA | TRBJ2-2 | TRBV7-9 | TGTGCCAGCAGCTTGGCCGACAGGGTTTGGGCCTTCACCGGGGAGCTGTTTTTT | CASSLADRVWAFTGELFF
NA | NA | TRBJ2-1 | TRBV5-1 | TGCGCCAGCAGCTTGGCGTTGTCCAACAATGAGCAGTTCTTC | CASSLALSNNEQFF
NA | NA | TRBJ2-1 | TRBV6-7 | TGTGCCAGCAACCCCGAGGTAGCGGAATACAATGAGCAGTTCTTC | CASNPEVAEYNEQFF
NA | NA | TRBJ1-1 | TRBV5-1 | TGCGCCAGCAGCTTGGTCGTGGGGGGAAGGACTGAAGCTTTCTTT | CASSLVVGGRTEAFF
TRBD2 | NA | TRBJ2-7 | TRBV7-6 | TGTGCCAGCAGCTTAGATTCTAGCGGGAGCTACGAGCAGTACTTC | CASSLDSSGSYEQYF
NA | few | TRBJ1-5 | TRBV19 | TGTGCCAGTAGTGTAAGCAGGCAGCCCCAGCATTTT | CASSVSRQPQHF
NA | NA | TRBJ2-3 | TRBV30 | TGTGCTCGGAAGGCGGGAGATACGCAGTATTTT | CARKAGDTQYF
NA | NA | TRBJ2-7 | TRBV5-6 | TGTGCCAGCAGCTTGTTTCGGGAACAGACCTACGAGCAGTACTTC | CASSLFREQTYEQYF
NA | NA | TRBJ2-5 | TRBV7-2 | TGTGCCAGCAGCTTAGCGCTCCCAGCCAAAGAGACCCAGTACTTC | CASSLALPAKETQYF
TRBD2 | NA | TRBJ2-1 | TRBV5-6 | TGTGCCAGCAGCTTGGCCGTGGGATTAGCGGGACTCTACAATGAGCAGTTCTTC | CASSLAVGLAGLYNEQFF
TRBD2 | few | TRBJ2-7 | TRBV5-1 | TGCGCCAGCAGCCCGACTAGCGGCTACGAGCAGTACTTC | CASSPTSGYEQYF
TRBD1 | NA | TRBJ2-7 | TRBV4-2 | TGTGCCAGCAGCCAAGTATCCGGACAGGTCTACGAGCAGTACTTC | CASSQVSGQVYEQYF
NA | once | TRBJ2-4 | TRBV21-1 | TGTGCCAGCAGCAAGCCCCCCCCGACAGAGTTAGCCAAAAACATTCAGTACTTC | CASSKPPPTELAKNIQYF
TRBD2 | NA | TRBJ2-1 | TRBV11-2 | TGTGCCAGCAGCTTGGGACTAGCGAGCAACAATGAGCAGTTCTTC | CASSLGLASNNEQFF
NA | NA | TRBJ1-3 | TRBV18 | TGTGCCAGCTCACCACGGCGGGATAGCTCTGGAAACACCATATATTTT | CASSPRRDSSGNTIYF